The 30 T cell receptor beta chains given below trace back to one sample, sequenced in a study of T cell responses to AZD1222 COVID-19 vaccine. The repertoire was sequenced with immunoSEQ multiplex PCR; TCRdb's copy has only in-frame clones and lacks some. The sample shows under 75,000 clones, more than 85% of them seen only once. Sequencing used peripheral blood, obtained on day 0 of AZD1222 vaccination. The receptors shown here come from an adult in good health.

The DNA for the CDR3 is TGTGCCAGCAGCACCCGGACAGGGAATTCACCCCTCCACTTT. The encoded protein is CASSTRTGNSPLHF. V and J are TRBV7-2 and TRBJ1-6; 8 bases map to TRBD1. This CDR3 has 14 residues. J was trimmed by 7 bases and V by 5 bases; bases with no gene match: 4. Germline V gene data show CDR1 as SGHTA and CDR2 as FQGNSA. The full variable domain, with the rest looked up from reference TRBV7-2 and TRBJ1-6, is GAGVSQSPSNKVTEKGKDVELRCDPISGHTALYWYRQSLGQGLEFLIYFQGNSAPDKSGLPSDRFSAERTGGSVSTLTIQRTQQEDSAVYLCASSTRTGNSPLHFGNGTRLTVT.

As DNA, the CDR3 is TGTGCCAGCAGTTTGGCCGGTATTGCCCAATCCCCCCCCTATGGCTACACCTTC. The encoded protein is CASSLAGIAQSPPYGYTF. V is TRBV28 and J is TRBJ1-2; D not certain. With 3 bases removed from V and 4 bases from J, the gap between germline ends came to 24 bases. The CDR3 length is 18 residues. From germline, CDR1 is MDHEN and CDR2 SYDVKM.

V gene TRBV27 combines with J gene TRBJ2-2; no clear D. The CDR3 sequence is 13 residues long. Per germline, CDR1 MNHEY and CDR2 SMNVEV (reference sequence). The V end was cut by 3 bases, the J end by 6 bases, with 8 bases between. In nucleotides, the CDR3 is TGTGCCAGCAGTTTTGCGCCGGCCGGGGAGCTGTTTTTT. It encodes CASSFAPAGELFF.

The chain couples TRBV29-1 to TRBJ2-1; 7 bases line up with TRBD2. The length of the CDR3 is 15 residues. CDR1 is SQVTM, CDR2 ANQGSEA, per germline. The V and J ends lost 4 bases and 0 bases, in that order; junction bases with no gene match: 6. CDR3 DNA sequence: TGCAGCGTTGGCGGGGGAACCCTCTCCTACAATGAGCAGTTCTTC. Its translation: CSVGGGTLSYNEQFF.

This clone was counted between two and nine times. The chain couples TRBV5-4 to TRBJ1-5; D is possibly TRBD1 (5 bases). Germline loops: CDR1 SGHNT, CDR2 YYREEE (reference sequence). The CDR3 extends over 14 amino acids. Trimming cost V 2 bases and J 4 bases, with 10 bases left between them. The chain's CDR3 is CASSLRGGNQPQHF. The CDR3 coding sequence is TGTGCCAGCAGCTTACGTGGGGGGAATCAGCCCCAGCATTTT.

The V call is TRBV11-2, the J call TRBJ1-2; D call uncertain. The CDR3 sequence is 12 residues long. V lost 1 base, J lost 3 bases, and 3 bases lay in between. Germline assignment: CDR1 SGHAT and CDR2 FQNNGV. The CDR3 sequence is CASSLGHYGYTF. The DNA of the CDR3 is TGTGCCAGCAGCTTAGGTCACTATGGCTACACCTTC.

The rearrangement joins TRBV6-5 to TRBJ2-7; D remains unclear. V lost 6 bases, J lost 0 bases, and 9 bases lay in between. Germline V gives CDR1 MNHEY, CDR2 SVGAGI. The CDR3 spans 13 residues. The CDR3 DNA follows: TGTGCCAGCAGCCGCCTCACCTCCTACGAGCAGTACTTC. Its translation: CASSRLTSYEQYF.

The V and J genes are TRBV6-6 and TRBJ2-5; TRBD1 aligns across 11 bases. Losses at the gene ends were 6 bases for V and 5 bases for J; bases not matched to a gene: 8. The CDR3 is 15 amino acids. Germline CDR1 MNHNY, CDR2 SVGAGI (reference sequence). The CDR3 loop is CASSSGQGASETQYF. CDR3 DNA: TGTGCCAGCAGCAGTGGACAGGGGGCTTCGGAGACCCAGTACTTC.

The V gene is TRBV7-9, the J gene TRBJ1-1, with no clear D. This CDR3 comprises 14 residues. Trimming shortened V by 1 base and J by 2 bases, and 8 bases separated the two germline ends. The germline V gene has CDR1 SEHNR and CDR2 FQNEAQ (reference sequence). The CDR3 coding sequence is TGTGCCAGCAGCTTAGGGGGTCGTAACACTGAAGCTTTCTTT. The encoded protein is CASSLGGRNTEAFF.

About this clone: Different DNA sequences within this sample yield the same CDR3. This CDR3 reads CASSLPSGRGVNEQFF. The CDR3 coding sequence is TGTGCCAGCAGTTTACCTAGCGGGAGGGGGGTCAATGAGCAGTTCTTC. The chain has TRBV28 and TRBJ2-1, with 12 bases lining up with TRBD2. CDR1 and CDR2 (germline): MDHEN, SYDVKM. The J segment lost 6 bases and the V segment lost 2 bases, leaving 5 bases of the junction unmatched. This CDR3 has 16 residues. The variable domain in full, completed from reference TRBV28 and TRBJ2-1, reads DVKVTQSSRYLVKRTGEKVFLECVQDMDHENMFWYRQDPGLGLRLIYFSYDVKMKEKGDIPEGYSVSREKKERFSLILESASTNQTSMYLCASSLPSGRGVNEQFFGPGTRLTVL.

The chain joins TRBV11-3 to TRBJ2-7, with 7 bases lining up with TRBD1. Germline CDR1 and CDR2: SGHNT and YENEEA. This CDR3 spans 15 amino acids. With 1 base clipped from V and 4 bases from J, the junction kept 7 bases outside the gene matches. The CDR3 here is CASSLGQGYPYEQYF. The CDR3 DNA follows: TGTGCCAGCAGCTTAGGACAGGGCTACCCTTACGAGCAGTACTTC.

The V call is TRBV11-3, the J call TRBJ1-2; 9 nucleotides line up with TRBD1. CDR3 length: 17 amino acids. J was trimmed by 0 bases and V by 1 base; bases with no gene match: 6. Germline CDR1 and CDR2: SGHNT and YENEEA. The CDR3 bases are TGTGCCAGCAGCTTAGGGGACAGGGTGTCCCCTAACTATGGCTACACCTTC. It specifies CASSLGDRVSPNYGYTF.

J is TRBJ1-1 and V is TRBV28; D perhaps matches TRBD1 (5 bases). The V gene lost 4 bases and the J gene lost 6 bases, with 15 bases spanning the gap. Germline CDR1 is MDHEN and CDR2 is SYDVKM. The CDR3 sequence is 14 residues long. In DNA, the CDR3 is TGTGCCAGCAGTTACGGGGGTAGACGGGCTGAAGCTTTCTTT. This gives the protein CASSYGGRRAEAFF.

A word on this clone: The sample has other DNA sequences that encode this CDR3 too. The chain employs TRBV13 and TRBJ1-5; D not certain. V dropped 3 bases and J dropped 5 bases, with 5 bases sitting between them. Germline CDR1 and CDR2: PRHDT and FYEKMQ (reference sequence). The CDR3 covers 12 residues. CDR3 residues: CASSFRDQPQHF. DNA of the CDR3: TGTGCCAGCAGCTTTAGGGATCAGCCCCAGCATTTT.

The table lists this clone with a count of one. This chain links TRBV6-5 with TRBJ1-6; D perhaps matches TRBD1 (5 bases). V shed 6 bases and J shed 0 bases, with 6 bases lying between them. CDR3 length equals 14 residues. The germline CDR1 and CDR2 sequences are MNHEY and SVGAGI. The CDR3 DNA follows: TGTGCCAGCAGCGACAGCTCCTATAATTCACCCCTCCACTTT. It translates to CASSDSSYNSPLHF.

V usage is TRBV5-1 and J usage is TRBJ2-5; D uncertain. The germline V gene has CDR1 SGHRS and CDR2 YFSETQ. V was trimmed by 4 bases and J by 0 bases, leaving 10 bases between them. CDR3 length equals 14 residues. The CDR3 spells CASSPQDNQETQYF. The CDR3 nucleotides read TGCGCCAGCAGCCCCCAAGACAACCAAGAGACCCAGTACTTC.

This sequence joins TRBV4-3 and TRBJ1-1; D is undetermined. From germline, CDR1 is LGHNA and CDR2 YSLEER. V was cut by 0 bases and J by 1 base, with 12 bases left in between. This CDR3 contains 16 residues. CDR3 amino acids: CASSQDGESGNTEAFF. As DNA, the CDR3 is TGCGCCAGCAGCCAAGATGGTGAGTCAGGGAACACTGAAGCTTTCTTT.

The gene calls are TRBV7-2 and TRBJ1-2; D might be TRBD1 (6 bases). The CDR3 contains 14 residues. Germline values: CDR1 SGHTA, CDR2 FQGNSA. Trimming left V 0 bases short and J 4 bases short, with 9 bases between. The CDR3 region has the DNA TGTGCCAGCAGCTTAGCCGGACAGTTCTATGGCTACACCTTC. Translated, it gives CASSLAGQFYGYTF.

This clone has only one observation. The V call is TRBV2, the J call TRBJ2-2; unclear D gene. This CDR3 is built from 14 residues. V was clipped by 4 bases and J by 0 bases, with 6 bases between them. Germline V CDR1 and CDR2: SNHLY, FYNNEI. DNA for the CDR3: TGTGCCAGCAGTGTTACGGCGAACACCGGGGAGCTGTTTTTT. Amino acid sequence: CASSVTANTGELFF.

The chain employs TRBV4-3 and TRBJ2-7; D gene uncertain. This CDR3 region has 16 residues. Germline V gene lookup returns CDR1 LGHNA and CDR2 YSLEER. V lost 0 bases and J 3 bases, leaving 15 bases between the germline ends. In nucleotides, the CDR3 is TGCGCCAGCAGCCAAGACAGACCGCTAAAGGGCTACGAGCAGTACTTC. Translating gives CASSQDRPLKGYEQYF.

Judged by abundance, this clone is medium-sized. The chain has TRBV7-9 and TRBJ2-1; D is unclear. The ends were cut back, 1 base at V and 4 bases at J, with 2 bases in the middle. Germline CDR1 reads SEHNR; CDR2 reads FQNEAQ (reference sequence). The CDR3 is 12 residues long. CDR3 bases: TGTGCCAGCAGCTTAGGGTACAATGAGCAGTTCTTC. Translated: CASSLGYNEQFF.

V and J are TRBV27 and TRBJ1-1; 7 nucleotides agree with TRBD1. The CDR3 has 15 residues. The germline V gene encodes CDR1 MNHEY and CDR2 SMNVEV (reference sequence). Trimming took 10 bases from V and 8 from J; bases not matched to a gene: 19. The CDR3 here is CATGSTGAGTFEAFF. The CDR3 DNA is TGTGCCACCGGATCAACAGGGGCAGGGACTTTCGAAGCTTTCTTT.

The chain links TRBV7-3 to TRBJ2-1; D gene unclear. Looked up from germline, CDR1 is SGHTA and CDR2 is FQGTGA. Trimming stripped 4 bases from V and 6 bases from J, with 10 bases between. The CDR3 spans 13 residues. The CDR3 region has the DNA TGTGCCAGCAGCTCCCCTATAGGCAATGAGCAGTTCTTC. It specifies CASSSPIGNEQFF.

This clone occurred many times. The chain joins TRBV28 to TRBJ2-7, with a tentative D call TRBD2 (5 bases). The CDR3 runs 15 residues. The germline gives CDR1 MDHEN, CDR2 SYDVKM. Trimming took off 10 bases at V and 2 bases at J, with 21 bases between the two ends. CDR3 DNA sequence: TGTGCCACTCTTTCTCCAGTGAGGGTCCCCTACGAGCAGTACTTC. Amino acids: CATLSPVRVPYEQYF.

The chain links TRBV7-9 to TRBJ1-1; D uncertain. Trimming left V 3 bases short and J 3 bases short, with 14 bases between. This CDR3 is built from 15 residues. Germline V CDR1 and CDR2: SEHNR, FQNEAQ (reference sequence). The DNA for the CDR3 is TGTGCCAGCAGCTTTACAAGCCGGCAGGACACTGAAGCTTTCTTT. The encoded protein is CASSFTSRQDTEAFF.

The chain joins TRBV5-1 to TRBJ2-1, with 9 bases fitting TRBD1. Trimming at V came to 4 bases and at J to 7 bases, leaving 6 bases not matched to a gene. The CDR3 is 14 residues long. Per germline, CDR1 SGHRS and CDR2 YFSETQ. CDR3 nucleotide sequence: TGCGCCAGCAGCCTTCAGACAGGGGGGAATGAGCAGTTCTTC. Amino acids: CASSLQTGGNEQFF.

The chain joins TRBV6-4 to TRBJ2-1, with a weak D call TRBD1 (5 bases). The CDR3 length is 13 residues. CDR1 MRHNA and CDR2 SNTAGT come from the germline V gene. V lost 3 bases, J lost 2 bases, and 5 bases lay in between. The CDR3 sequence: CASSEDTYNEQFF. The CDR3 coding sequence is TGTGCCAGCAGTGAGGACACCTACAATGAGCAGTTCTTC.

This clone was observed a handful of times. As DNA, the CDR3 is TGTGCCAGTAGTATAGGGGACTATGGCTACACCTTC. It specifies CASSIGDYGYTF. This sequence joins TRBV19 and TRBJ1-2; D call uncertain. Germline assignment: CDR1 LNHDA and CDR2 SQIVND (reference sequence). V shed 1 base and J shed 3 bases, with 3 bases lying between them. The CDR3 runs 12 residues.

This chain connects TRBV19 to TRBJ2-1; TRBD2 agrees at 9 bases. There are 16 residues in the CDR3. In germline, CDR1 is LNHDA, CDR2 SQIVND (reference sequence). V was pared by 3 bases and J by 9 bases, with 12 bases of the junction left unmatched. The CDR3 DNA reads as TGTGCCAGTAGTATGAAGGGGCGGCTAGCGGGAAGTGAGCAGTTCTTC. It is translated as CASSMKGRLAGSEQFF.

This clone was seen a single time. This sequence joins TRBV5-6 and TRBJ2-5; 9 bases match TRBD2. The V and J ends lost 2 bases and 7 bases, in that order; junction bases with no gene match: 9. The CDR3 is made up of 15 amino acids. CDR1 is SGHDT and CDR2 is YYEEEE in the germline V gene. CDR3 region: CASSFGLAGTGTQYF. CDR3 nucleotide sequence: TGTGCCAGCAGCTTCGGGCTAGCGGGAACCGGGACCCAGTACTTC.